Reported below is one T cell receptor beta chain. This specimen comes from a study of monozygotic twins with inflammatory bowel disease. CDR3 size: 13 residues. CDR1 and CDR2 (germline): SGHTA, FQGNSA. TCRdb reanalyzed the 5' RACE reads and collapses them to one entry per CDR3 protein, without DNA. The table lists more than 300,000 distinct CDR3 sequences. This clonotype was sampled from a human donor with ulcerative colitis or Crohn's disease, or a healthy co-twin of an affected twin (not recorded which). Specimen: blood. This chain uses TRBV7-2 with TRBJ1-2. The CDR3 here is CASSRGGAAGYTF.